Listed below are T cell receptor beta chains from one sample, sequenced in a study of T cell changes during pregnancy in multiple sclerosis. Clones were sequenced by immunoSEQ multiplex PCR, and TCRdb holds only the in-frame ones, with some missing. Altogether roughly 110,000 clones are present, 85% to 95% being singletons, with the ten largest covering around 0.8%. This specimen consisted of peripheral blood, obtained in the third trimester of pregnancy. Receptors were obtained from a female donor in good health, enrolled as a control in a pregnancy study. CDR3s include the opening cysteine and the closing phenylalanine or tryptophan. A D gene is named only where the DNA matches it firmly. Clone size is stated in some rows and not others, as once, few, many or a class when expanded.

v_call: TRBV6-5; clone_size: NA; d_call: NA; j_call: TRBJ1-1; cdr3_nt: TGTGCCAGCAGTACTAGAAGTGAGGCTTTCTTT; cdr3_aa: CASSTRSEAFF
v_call: TRBV12-5; clone_size: NA; d_call: NA; j_call: TRBJ1-3; cdr3_nt: TGTGCTAGTGGTTATCATTTGGAGTCAATGCGGCCCTCCTTTGGAAACACCATATATTTT; cdr3_aa: CASGYHLESMRPSFGNTIYF
v_call: TRBV9; clone_size: NA; d_call: TRBD1; j_call: TRBJ2-5; cdr3_nt: TGTGCCAGCAGCCCCCGACAGGGGAGACAAGAGACCCAGTACTTC; cdr3_aa: CASSPRQGRQETQYF
v_call: TRBV7-2; clone_size: NA; d_call: NA; j_call: TRBJ1-4; cdr3_nt: TGTGCCAGCAGCAAACAGGGTTTTGATGAAAAACTGTTTTTT; cdr3_aa: CASSKQGFDEKLFF
v_call: TRBV4-3; clone_size: NA; d_call: TRBD1; j_call: TRBJ2-7; cdr3_nt: TGCGCCAGCAGCCAAGGGACAGGGGAGACCTACGAGCAGTACTTC; cdr3_aa: CASSQGTGETYEQYF
v_call: TRBV11-2; clone_size: NA; d_call: NA; j_call: TRBJ2-1; cdr3_nt: TGTGCCAGCAGCTTTCCAAACAGGGACACCTACAATGAGCAGTTCTTC; cdr3_aa: CASSFPNRDTYNEQFF
v_call: TRBV21-1; clone_size: NA; d_call: NA; j_call: TRBJ2-3; cdr3_nt: TGTGCCAGCAGCAAAGATTTAGGCAGGGATACGTCAAGGATCACAGATACGCAGTATTTT; cdr3_aa: CASSKDLGRDTSRITDTQYF
v_call: TRBV6-5; clone_size: NA; d_call: NA; j_call: TRBJ1-1; cdr3_nt: TGTGCCGCTGGCCTAAGGGGCCCTGAAGCTTTCTTT; cdr3_aa: CAAGLRGPEAFF
v_call: TRBV4-1; clone_size: NA; d_call: TRBD1; j_call: TRBJ2-2; cdr3_nt: TGCGCCAGCAGCCAGGGTAGGGGGCCCGGGGAGCTGTTTTTT; cdr3_aa: CASSQGRGPGELFF
v_call: TRBV19; clone_size: once; d_call: NA; j_call: TRBJ2-5; cdr3_nt: TGTGCCAGTAGTATCTCAGGGCTTGAAGAGACCCAGTACTTC; cdr3_aa: CASSISGLEETQYF
v_call: TRBV4-3; clone_size: NA; d_call: NA; j_call: TRBJ2-2; cdr3_nt: TGCGCCAGCAGCCAAAGAGAGGGCACCGGGGAGCTGTTTTTT; cdr3_aa: CASSQREGTGELFF
v_call: TRBV6-5; clone_size: NA; d_call: NA; j_call: TRBJ1-1; cdr3_nt: TGTGCCAGCAGAACAGGGACGCGAAACACTGAAGCTTTCTTT; cdr3_aa: CASRTGTRNTEAFF
v_call: TRBV6-6; clone_size: NA; d_call: TRBD2; j_call: TRBJ2-1; cdr3_nt: TGTGCCAGCAGTAATAGCGGGGGGGTAATCAATGAGCAGTTCTTC; cdr3_aa: CASSNSGGVINEQFF
v_call: TRBV7-8; clone_size: NA; d_call: TRBD2; j_call: TRBJ2-7; cdr3_nt: TGTGCCAGCAGCCTTCAACTAGCGGGGGGCATGAAGTACTTC; cdr3_aa: CASSLQLAGGMKYF
v_call: TRBV18; clone_size: NA; d_call: TRBD2; j_call: TRBJ2-1; cdr3_nt: TGTGCCAGCTCACCACTCCAGCGGGGGGGTAACAATGAGCAGTTCTTC; cdr3_aa: CASSPLQRGGNNEQFF
v_call: TRBV4-2; clone_size: NA; d_call: TRBD2; j_call: TRBJ2-3; cdr3_nt: TGTGCCAGCAGCCGAACCGGGACTAGCGGTAGTAGCACAGATACGCAGTATTTT; cdr3_aa: CASSRTGTSGSSTDTQYF
v_call: TRBV30; clone_size: NA; d_call: NA; j_call: TRBJ2-7; cdr3_nt: TGTGCCTACACAGGGACCTACGAGCAGTACTTC; cdr3_aa: CAYTGTYEQYF
v_call: TRBV6-6; clone_size: NA; d_call: TRBD1; j_call: TRBJ1-1; cdr3_nt: TGTGCCAGCAGTTGGACAGGCATGAACACTGAAGCTTTCTTT; cdr3_aa: CASSWTGMNTEAFF
v_call: TRBV19; clone_size: NA; d_call: TRBD1; j_call: TRBJ1-2; cdr3_nt: TGTGCCAGTAGCCGAACAGGGGAGAAAGCTAACTATGGCTACACCTTC; cdr3_aa: CASSRTGEKANYGYTF
v_call: TRBV30; clone_size: NA; d_call: NA; j_call: TRBJ2-7; cdr3_nt: TGTGCCTGGAACGGACAGCCCTCCTACGAGCAGTACTTC; cdr3_aa: CAWNGQPSYEQYF
v_call: TRBV9; clone_size: NA; d_call: NA; j_call: TRBJ1-6; cdr3_nt: TGTGCCAGCAGCGTACAGTCACAGAATAATTCACCCCTCCACTTT; cdr3_aa: CASSVQSQNNSPLHF
v_call: TRBV29-1; clone_size: NA; d_call: NA; j_call: TRBJ1-3; cdr3_nt: TGCAGCGTTGAACCAGCGTCTGGAAACACCATATATTTT; cdr3_aa: CSVEPASGNTIYF
v_call: TRBV6-5; clone_size: NA; d_call: TRBD1; j_call: TRBJ1-2; cdr3_nt: TGTGCCAGCAGTCGCGGGACAGGGTTGAATAGAGGCTACACCTTC; cdr3_aa: CASSRGTGLNRGYTF
v_call: TRBV11-3; clone_size: NA; d_call: NA; j_call: TRBJ1-2; cdr3_nt: TGTGCCAGCAGCTTGTCCTCTTCTTGGCGGCGGGGGAGCTATGGCTACACCTTC; cdr3_aa: CASSLSSSWRRGSYGYTF
v_call: TRBV4-3; clone_size: NA; d_call: TRBD1; j_call: TRBJ1-1; cdr3_nt: TGCGCCAGCAGCCAAGATGCAGGGGGATGGACTGAAGCTTTCTTT; cdr3_aa: CASSQDAGGWTEAFF
v_call: TRBV7-9; clone_size: NA; d_call: NA; j_call: TRBJ1-1; cdr3_nt: TGTGCCAGCAGCTCCGCGGGTAGCGGTGAAGCTTTCTTT; cdr3_aa: CASSSAGSGEAFF